Below are 24 T cell receptor beta chains sequenced from a single sample in a study of cytomegalovirus exposure and HLA in healthy donors. Primers: 60 Vbeta forward and 13 Jbeta reverse. Clones were sequenced by immunoSEQ multiplex PCR, and TCRdb holds only the in-frame ones, with some missing. The sample carries around 110,000 clones, 75% recorded once. Input material: PBMCs. These receptors all stem from a male donor in good health and CMV-seropositive.

This clone occurred a few times. The V call is TRBV18, the J call TRBJ1-1, with D possibly matching TRBD1 (5 bases). Germline V gene data show CDR1 as KGHSH and CDR2 as LQKENI. V lost 0 bases to trimming and J lost 1 base, with 12 bases between them. The CDR3 sequence is 16 residues long. This CDR3 reads CASSPPRGGQNTEAFF. The CDR3 DNA follows: TGTGCCAGCTCACCACCGCGGGGAGGACAGAACACTGAAGCTTTCTTT.

This clone was detected a few times. This rearrangement joins TRBV4-3 to TRBJ2-6; TRBD1 matches 9 bases. Germline trimming cut 3 bases from V and 1 base from J; bases unmatched to any gene: 4. From germline, CDR1 is LGHNA and CDR2 YSLEER. CDR3 size: 17 residues. Here the CDR3 reads CASSHQGQGSGANVLTF. The CDR3 DNA is TGCGCCAGCAGCCATCAGGGACAGGGATCTGGGGCCAACGTCCTGACTTTC.

The chain recombines TRBV7-8 with TRBJ1-5; possible D gene TRBD1, 6 bases. This CDR3 is built from 14 residues. Trimming took 5 bases from V and 8 from J, leaving 16 bases between them. The germline CDR1 and CDR2 sequences are SGHVS and FQNEAQ. The CDR3 here is CASSPPPGAKPQHF. For the CDR3, the DNA is TGTGCCAGCAGCCCGCCCCCAGGGGCGAAGCCCCAGCATTTT. Variable domain in full (rest from reference TRBV7-8 and TRBJ1-5): GAGVSQSPRYKVAKRGQDVALRCDPISGHVSLFWYQQALGQGPEFLTYFQNEAQLDKSGLPSDRFFAERPEGSVSTLKIQRTQQEDSAVYLCASSPPPGAKPQHFGDGTRLSIL.

In its sample, this clone was seen a few times. The V call is TRBV7-2, the J call TRBJ1-2, with a weak D call TRBD1 (5 bases). Per germline, CDR1 SGHTA and CDR2 FQGNSA. The CDR3 is 13 amino acids. Trimming took off 5 bases at V and 4 bases at J, with 11 bases between the two ends. The CDR3 nucleotides are TGTGCCAGCAGCCCAGACAGAGGCTATGGCTACACCTTC. Amino acids: CASSPDRGYGYTF. The full variable domain, in which reference TRBV7-2 and TRBJ1-2 provide the parts outside the CDR3, is GAGVSQSPSNKVTEKGKDVELRCDPISGHTALYWYRQSLGQGLEFLIYFQGNSAPDKSGLPSDRFSAERTGGSVSTLTIQRTQQEDSAVYLCASSPDRGYGYTFGSGTRLTVV.

The rearrangement uses TRBV4-3 and TRBJ2-6; perhaps TRBD1 as D (6 bases). The CDR3 has 18 residues. Germline CDR1 and CDR2: LGHNA and YSLEER. V was cut by 2 bases and J by 0 bases, with 14 bases left in between. As DNA, the CDR3 is TGCGCCAGCAGCCAATACGGCAGGGGTCCCTCTGGGGCCAACGTCCTGACTTTC. Protein product: CASSQYGRGPSGANVLTF.

V is TRBV6-5 and J is TRBJ2-7; 11 bases are a match to TRBD2. Unmatched junction bases numbered 10, after V lost 7 bases and J lost 5 bases. Germline loops: CDR1 MNHEY, CDR2 SVGAGI. The CDR3 runs to 15 residues. CDR3 bases: TGTGCCAGCACCACCACTAGCGGGAGTTGGAACGAGCAGTACTTC. Translation gives CASTTTSGSWNEQYF.

The rearrangement links TRBV5-6 to TRBJ2-3, with a tentative D call TRBD2 (5 bases). From germline, CDR1 is SGHDT and CDR2 YYEEEE. Trimming removed 0 bases at V and 2 bases at J, with 10 bases between. The CDR3 contains 15 residues. In DNA, the CDR3 is TGTGCCAGCAGCTTGGCAAGCGGTATCACAGATACGCAGTATTTT. Translated: CASSLASGITDTQYF.

The gene calls are TRBV27 and TRBJ2-2; 9 bases align to TRBD1. The CDR3 covers 15 residues. Germline V gene sequence: CDR1 MNHEY, CDR2 SMNVEV (reference sequence). The ends lost 5 bases at V and 2 bases at J; junction bases unmatched: 3. The CDR3 DNA sequence: TGTGCCAGCAGTATGACAGGGGGAAACACCGGGGAGCTGTTTTTT. Protein sequence: CASSMTGGNTGELFF.

The chain carries TRBV18 and TRBJ1-5; a weak D match, TRBD1 (6 bases). Trimming removed 0 bases at V and 0 bases at J, with 12 bases between. This CDR3 region has 17 residues. Germline V CDR1 and CDR2: KGHSH, LQKENI. The CDR3 loop reads CASSPPDQGNSNQPQHF. The DNA of the CDR3 is TGTGCCAGCTCACCACCGGACCAGGGGAATAGCAATCAGCCCCAGCATTTT. The whole variable domain, filled in from reference TRBV18 and TRBJ1-5, reads NAGVMQNPRHLVRRRGQEARLRCSPMKGHSHVYWYRQLPEEGLKFMVYLQKENIIDESGMPKERFSAEFPKEGPSILRIQQVVRGDSAAYFCASSPPDQGNSNQPQHFGDGTRLSIL.

J is TRBJ1-5 and V is TRBV6-1, with TRBD1 matching over 8 bases. There are 17 residues in the CDR3. The germline V gene encodes CDR1 MNHNS and CDR2 SASEGT. J lost 1 base, V lost 2 bases, and 7 bases had no gene match. The DNA for the CDR3 is TGTGCCAGCAGTGAAAGACAGGGGCCGACGAGCAATCAGCCCCAGCATTTT. Its protein product is CASSERQGPTSNQPQHF.

V and J are TRBV4-2 and TRBJ1-6, with D possibly TRBD1 on 5 matching bases. CDR1 is LGHNA, CDR2 YNFKEQ, per germline. The CDR3 spans 17 residues. The V end lost 0 bases, the J end lost 11 bases, and 20 bases lay between the germline ends. In DNA, the CDR3 is TGTGCCAGCAGCCAAGAGGCTCTAGGGCAGGGAAATCCACCCCTCCACTTT. Protein: CASSQEALGQGNPPLHF.

This chain links TRBV4-3 with TRBJ1-1, with D possibly matching TRBD1 (5 bases). CDR3 length: 16 residues. Trimming shortened V by 3 bases and J by 0 bases, and 14 bases separated the two germline ends. Looked up from germline, CDR1 is LGHNA and CDR2 is YSLEER. In nucleotides, the CDR3 is TGCGCCAGCAGCCACGGGGGTCCGGGCCTGAACACTGAAGCTTTCTTT. Encoded protein: CASSHGGPGLNTEAFF.

The genes are TRBV11-2 and TRBJ2-5; 11 positions agree with TRBD1. V was pared by 4 bases and J by 12 bases, with 10 bases of the junction left unmatched. Germline assignment: CDR1 SGHAT and CDR2 FQNNGV. The CDR3 is made up of 14 amino acids. In DNA, the CDR3 is TGTGCCAGCAGCTCAGATCCCGGGACAGGGGGGGAGTACTTC. This codes for CASSSDPGTGGEYF.

This clone was observed a few times. The chain couples TRBV6-4 to TRBJ2-3; D possibly corresponds to TRBD1 (5 bases). The CDR3 loop spans 13 amino acids. Trimming pared 3 bases from V and 4 bases from J, leaving 8 bases between. The germline V gene has CDR1 MRHNA and CDR2 SNTAGT. The CDR3 region is CASSEQGSDTQYF. CDR3 DNA: TGTGCCAGCAGTGAGCAGGGTTCAGATACGCAGTATTTT.

The table lists this clone with a few counts. The rearrangement joins TRBV28 to TRBJ2-7; no clear D. Per the germline V gene, CDR1 is MDHEN and CDR2 is SYDVKM. This CDR3 comprises 13 residues. V lost 8 bases and J 0 bases, leaving 11 bases between the germline ends. CDR3 DNA sequence: TGTGCCAGCCTCGCCACCAGCTCCTACGAGCAGTACTTC. Translated: CASLATSSYEQYF.

This chain connects TRBV10-3 to TRBJ2-5; 14 bases fit TRBD2. The J segment lost 5 bases and the V segment lost 4 bases, leaving 12 bases of the junction unmatched. Germline V gene lookup returns CDR1 ENHRY and CDR2 SYGVKD. The CDR3 has 18 residues. This chain's CDR3 is CAISGLGTSGSETETQYF. The CDR3 DNA reads as TGTGCCATCAGTGGGCTAGGGACTAGCGGGAGTGAGACGGAGACCCAGTACTTC.

The chain links TRBV10-3 to TRBJ1-2, with a possible D match to TRBD1 (5 bases). Germline CDR1 and CDR2: ENHRY and SYGVKD. The V end was cut by 10 bases, the J end by 3 bases, with 12 bases between. This CDR3 has 12 residues. The CDR3 DNA follows: TGTGCCACCGGGGGGTTAGACTATGGCTACACCTTC. Protein product: CATGGLDYGYTF.

This clone was seen only once. V usage is TRBV5-4 and J usage is TRBJ2-7; 10 nucleotides agree with TRBD1. Germline loops: CDR1 SGHNT, CDR2 YYREEE (reference sequence). The J segment lost 2 bases and the V segment lost 0 bases, leaving 2 bases of the junction unmatched. The CDR3 spans 15 residues. CDR3 region: CASSLGGQGPYEQYF. The CDR3 DNA follows: TGTGCCAGCAGCTTGGGGGGACAGGGGCCCTACGAGCAGTACTTC. Filled out from reference TRBV5-4 and TRBJ2-7, the complete variable domain reads ETGVTQSPTHLIKTRGQQVTLRCSSQSGHNTVSWYQQALGQGPQFIFQYYREEENGRGNFPPRFSGLQFPNYSSELNVNALELDDSALYLCASSLGGQGPYEQYFGPGTRLTVT.

V usage is TRBV12-5 and J usage is TRBJ2-7; the D gene is possibly TRBD2 (6 bases). Germline lookup yields CDR1 LGHNT and CDR2 FRNRAP. V dropped 6 bases and J dropped 2 bases, with 11 bases sitting between them. The CDR3 runs 13 residues. DNA for the CDR3: TGTGCTAGTGGCCCGGGACTGACCTACGAGCAGTACTTC. This codes for CASGPGLTYEQYF. Supplemented by reference TRBV12-5 and TRBJ2-7, the full variable domain reads DARVTQTPRHKVTEMGQEVTMRCQPILGHNTVFWYRQTMMQGLELLAYFRNRAPLDDSGMPKDRFSAEMPDATLATLKIQPSEPRDSAVYFCASGPGLTYEQYFGPGTRLTVT.

V is TRBV29-1 and J is TRBJ2-2; 8 nucleotides match TRBD2. This CDR3 is built from 16 residues. The germline V gene encodes CDR1 SQVTM and CDR2 ANQGSEA. V lost 6 bases to trimming and J lost 6 bases; unmatched junction nucleotides: 15. The CDR3 sequence: CSVRGPGTSFSGELFF. CDR3 in DNA: TGCAGCGTGAGGGGCCCCGGGACTAGTTTTTCCGGGGAGCTGTTTTTT.

This clone was found a few times. The V call is TRBV27, the J call TRBJ2-7, with TRBD1 identical over 10 bases. Looked up from germline, CDR1 is MNHEY and CDR2 is SMNVEV (reference sequence). V lost 2 bases and J lost 2; bases outside the gene matches: 6. The CDR3 length is 16 residues. The CDR3 coding sequence is TGTGCCAGCAGTTTAGCCGTGGGGACAGGGGCCTACGAGCAGTACTTC. Protein product: CASSLAVGTGAYEQYF.

J is TRBJ2-7 and V is TRBV7-2; 10 bases match TRBD1. Per germline, CDR1 SGHTA and CDR2 FQGNSA. Germline trimming cut 5 bases from V and 7 bases from J; bases unmatched to any gene: 8. The CDR3 sequence is 14 residues long. The CDR3 DNA is TGTGCCAGCAGCCTCAGACAGGGGGCGGGGGAGCAGTACTTC. Protein sequence: CASSLRQGAGEQYF.

This CDR3 reads CAWSVRAGVYNEQFF. CDR3 bases: TGTGCCTGGAGTGTACGAGCGGGAGTGTACAATGAGCAGTTCTTC. The chain uses TRBV30 and TRBJ2-1; 8 bases match TRBD2. Trimming removed 0 bases from V and 4 bases from J; junction bases left unmatched: 5. The V gene's germline CDR1 is GTSNPN and CDR2 SVGIG (reference sequence). This CDR3 spans 15 amino acids.

The rearrangement links TRBV18 to TRBJ2-7; 9 positions agree with TRBD1. With V trimmed by 2 bases and J by 4 bases, 12 bases remained unmatched. CDR3 size: 17 residues. Germline CDR1 and CDR2: KGHSH and LQKENI. Here the CDR3 DNA reads TGTGCCAGCTCACCAATCGGGACAGGGAGCCCAGGGTACGAGCAGTACTTC. It specifies CASSPIGTGSPGYEQYF. Drawing the rest from reference TRBV18 and TRBJ2-7, the complete variable domain is NAGVMQNPRHLVRRRGQEARLRCSPMKGHSHVYWYRQLPEEGLKFMVYLQKENIIDESGMPKERFSAEFPKEGPSILRIQQVVRGDSAAYFCASSPIGTGSPGYEQYFGPGTRLTVT.